A selection of T cell receptor beta chains follows, all from one sample in a study of T cells of healthy individuals. TCRdb fed the 5' RACE reads into MiXCR, producing one record per CDR3 protein. The sample shows about 41,000 distinct CDR3 sequences, more than 4.5% of them seen only once. Every receptor here comes from a human donor in good health. Both conserved end residues are trimmed from each CDR3.

>15|TRBJ2-6|TRBV11-3
ASSLDSGSPGANVLT
>11|TRBJ1-1|TRBV29-1
SVGGRLNTEAF
>13|TRBJ1-6|TRBV4-2
ASSQDDGIPSPLH
>16|TRBJ1-4|TRBV7-2
ASSLEGTGPFSTEKLF
>10|TRBJ2-1|TRBV20-1
SAWPRGNEQF
>12|TRBJ1-1|TRBV7-2
ASSLSGGQTEAF
>14|TRBJ2-1|TRBV18
ASSPRAGGTAMEQF
>11|TRBJ1-1|TRBV11-1
ASRNRDSTEAF
>11|TRBJ2-3|TRBV7-2
ASSIQGADTQY
>10|TRBJ2-1|TRBV9
ASSAGGHEQF
>14|TRBJ2-1|TRBV7-9
ASSSGTSRGDNEQF
>16|TRBJ2-2|TRBV4-1
ASSQESLAGGLTGELF
>12|TRBJ1-4|TRBV5-1
ASSLTGLNEKLF
>11|TRBJ2-3|TRBV10-1
ASQGQSTDAQY
>11|TRBJ1-5|TRBV7-7
ASSLNLGQPQH
>12|TRBJ2-7|TRBV6-1
ASSGDRGPYEQY
>14|TRBJ2-3|TRBV25-1
ASSPRERGVGDTQY
>13|TRBJ1-4|TRBV4-2
ASSQTGTGHKKLF
>15|TRBJ1-1|TRBV7-9
ASSPVPPGPTNTEAF
>13|TRBJ2-7|TRBV20-1
SATRRGNWSYEQY
>15|TRBJ2-7|TRBV5-4
ASSLGSRGGPSYEQY
>11|TRBJ2-3|TRBV7-9
ASSLAATYTQY
>12|TRBJ1-4|TRBV7-8
ASSLVPTNEKLF
>12|TRBJ1-5|TRBV12-3/TRBV12-4
ASREGQGEQPQH
>12|TRBJ1-1|TRBV18
ASSPPQVSTEAF
>11|TRBJ1-1|TRBV6-5
ASSYGNRGFAF
>16|TRBJ2-1|TRBV4-1
ASSQVLTSGSWHNEQF
>9|TRBJ2-2|TRBV19
ASTGGGELF
>11|TRBJ2-6|TRBV6-2/TRBV6-3
ASTPSGANVLT
>13|TRBJ2-1|TRBV6-6
ASRGVAGGPLEQF
>13|TRBJ2-5|TRBV3-1
ASRMSGRVQETQY
>11|TRBJ2-2|TRBV5-4
ASSFYSTGELF
>10|TRBJ1-5|TRBV20-1
SADRQYQPQH
>13|TRBJ1-2|TRBV5-4
ASSQQGAGFYGYT
>14|TRBJ2-1|TRBV10-3
AISESGLGVNNKQF
>15|TRBJ1-2|TRBV5-1
ASSRGALPQSNYGYT
>14|TRBJ2-7|TRBV7-2
ASTPPQEPGDYEQY
>13|TRBJ1-1|TRBV13
ASSPMGKTVTEAF
>13|TRBJ1-2|TRBV7-2
ASNEGQGTNYGYT
>13|TRBJ1-6|TRBV7-9
ASSYHNDYNSPLH
>13|TRBJ2-3|TRBV6-5
ASRGTFTPTDTQY
>10|TRBJ1-2|TRBV5-1
ASSLGQGGYT
>15|TRBJ2-1|TRBV5-6
ASSEGTSEIVLGEQF
>10|TRBJ1-4|TRBV20-1
SAYKGNEKLF